The clone carrying this T cell receptor beta chain has ten or more counts. The data belong to a study of blood T cell repertoires in COVID-19. The wider study: Sources were T cells, B-cell-depleted T cells, or PBMCs; the material itself was cDNA or gDNA.

In the study's own analysis: Amplification with reference gene primers provided the estimates of nucleated cell counts. The method was immunoSEQ multiplex PCR; TCRdb's version includes in-frame clones alone and lacks a portion of them. The V and J calls and clone size are taken from that table; D and trimming were inferred from the DNA. The sample shows around 220,000 clones, approximately 81% of them seen only once. This CDR3 region has 15 residues. Germline CDR1 is SNHLY and CDR2 is FYNNEI. Trimming shortened V by 5 bases and J by 5 bases, and 15 bases separated the two germline ends. The origin of this receptor is a woman older than 75 with acute or convalescent COVID-19. The sequenced sample consisted of peripheral blood. V and J are TRBV2 and TRBJ1-4, with D maybe TRBD1 (6 bases). The CDR3 here is CASSRPGTYNEKLFF. Here the CDR3 DNA reads TGTGCCAGCAGTCGCCCCGGGACATACAATGAAAAACTGTTTTTT.